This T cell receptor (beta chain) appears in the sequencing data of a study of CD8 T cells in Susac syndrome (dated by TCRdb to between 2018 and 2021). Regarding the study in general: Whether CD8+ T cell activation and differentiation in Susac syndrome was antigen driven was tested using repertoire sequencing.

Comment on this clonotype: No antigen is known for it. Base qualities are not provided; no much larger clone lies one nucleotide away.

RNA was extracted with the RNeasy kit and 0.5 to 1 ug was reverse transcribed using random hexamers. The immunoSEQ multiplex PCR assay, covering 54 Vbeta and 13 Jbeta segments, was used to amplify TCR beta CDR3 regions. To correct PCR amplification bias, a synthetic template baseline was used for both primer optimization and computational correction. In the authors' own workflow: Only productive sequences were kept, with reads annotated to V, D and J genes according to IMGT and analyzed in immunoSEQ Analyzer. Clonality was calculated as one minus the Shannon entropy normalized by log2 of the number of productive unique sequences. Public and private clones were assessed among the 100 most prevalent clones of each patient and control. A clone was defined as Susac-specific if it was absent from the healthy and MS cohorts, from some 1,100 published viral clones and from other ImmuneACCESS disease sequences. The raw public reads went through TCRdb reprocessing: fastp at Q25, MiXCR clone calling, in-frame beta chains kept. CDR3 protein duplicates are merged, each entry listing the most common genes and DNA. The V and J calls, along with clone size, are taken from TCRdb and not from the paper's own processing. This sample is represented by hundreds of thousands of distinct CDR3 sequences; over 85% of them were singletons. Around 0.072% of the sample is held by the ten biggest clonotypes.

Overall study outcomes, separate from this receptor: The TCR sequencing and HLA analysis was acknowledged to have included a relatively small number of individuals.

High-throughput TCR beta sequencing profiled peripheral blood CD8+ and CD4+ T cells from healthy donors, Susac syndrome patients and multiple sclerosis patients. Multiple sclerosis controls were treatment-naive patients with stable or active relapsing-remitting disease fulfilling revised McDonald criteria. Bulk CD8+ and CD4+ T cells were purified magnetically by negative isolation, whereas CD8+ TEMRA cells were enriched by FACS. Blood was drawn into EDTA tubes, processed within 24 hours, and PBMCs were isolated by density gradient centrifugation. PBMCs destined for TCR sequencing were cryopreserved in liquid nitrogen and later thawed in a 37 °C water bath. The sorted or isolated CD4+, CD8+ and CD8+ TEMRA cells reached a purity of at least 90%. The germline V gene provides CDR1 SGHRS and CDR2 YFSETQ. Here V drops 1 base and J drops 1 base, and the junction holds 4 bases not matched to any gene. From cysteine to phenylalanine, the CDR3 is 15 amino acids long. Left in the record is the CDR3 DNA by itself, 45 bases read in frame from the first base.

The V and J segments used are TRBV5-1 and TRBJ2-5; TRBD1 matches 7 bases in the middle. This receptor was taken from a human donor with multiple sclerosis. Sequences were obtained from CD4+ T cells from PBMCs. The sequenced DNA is TGCGCCAGCAGCTTGACAGGGGTAGGCCAAGAGACCCAGTACTTC. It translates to CASSLTGVGQETQYF.